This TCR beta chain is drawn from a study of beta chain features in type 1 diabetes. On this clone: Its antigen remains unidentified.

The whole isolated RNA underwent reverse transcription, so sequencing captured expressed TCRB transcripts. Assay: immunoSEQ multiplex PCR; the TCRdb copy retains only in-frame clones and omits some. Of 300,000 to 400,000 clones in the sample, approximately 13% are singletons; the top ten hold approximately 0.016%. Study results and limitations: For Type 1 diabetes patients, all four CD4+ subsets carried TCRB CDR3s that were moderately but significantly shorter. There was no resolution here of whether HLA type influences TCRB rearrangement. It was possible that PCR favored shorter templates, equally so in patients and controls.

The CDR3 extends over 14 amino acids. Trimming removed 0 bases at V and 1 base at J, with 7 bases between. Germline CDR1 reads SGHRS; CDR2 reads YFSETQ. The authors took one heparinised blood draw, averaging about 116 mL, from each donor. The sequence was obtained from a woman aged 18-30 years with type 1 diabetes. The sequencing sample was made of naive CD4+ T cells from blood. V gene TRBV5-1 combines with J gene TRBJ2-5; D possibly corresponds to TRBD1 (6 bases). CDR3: CASSLEDSQETQYF. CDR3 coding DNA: TGCGCCAGCAGCTTGGAGGACAGCCAAGAGACCCAGTACTTC. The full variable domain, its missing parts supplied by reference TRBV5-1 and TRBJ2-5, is KAGVTQTPRYLIKTRGQQVTLSCSPISGHRSVSWYQQTPGQGLQFLFEYFSETQRNKGNFPGRFSGRQFSNSRSEMNVSTLELGDSALYLCASSLEDSQETQYFGPGTRLLVL.